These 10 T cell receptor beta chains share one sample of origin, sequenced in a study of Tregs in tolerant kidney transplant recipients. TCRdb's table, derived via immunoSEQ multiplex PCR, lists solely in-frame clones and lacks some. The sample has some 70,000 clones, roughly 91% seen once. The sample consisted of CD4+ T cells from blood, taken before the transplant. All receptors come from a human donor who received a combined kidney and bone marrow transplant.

The CDR3 reads CASSLDGRITDEQYF. The CDR3 DNA follows: TGTGCCAGCAGCTTAGACGGGAGAATAACGGACGAGCAGTACTTC. The chain is built from TRBV7-2 and TRBJ2-7; a possible D gene is TRBD2 (6 bases). This CDR3 spans 15 amino acids. V was trimmed by 1 base and J by 5 bases, leaving 15 bases between them. Germline V gene sequence: CDR1 SGHTA, CDR2 FQGNSA.

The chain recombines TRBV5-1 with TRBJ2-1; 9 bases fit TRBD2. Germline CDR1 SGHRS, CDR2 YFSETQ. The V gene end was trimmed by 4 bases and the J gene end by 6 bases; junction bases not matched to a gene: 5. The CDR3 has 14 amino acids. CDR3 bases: TGCGCCAGCAGCCATCCGGGACTAGCCAATGAGCAGTTCTTC. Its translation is CASSHPGLANEQFF. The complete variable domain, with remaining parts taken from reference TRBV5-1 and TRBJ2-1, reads KAGVTQTPRYLIKTRGQQVTLSCSPISGHRSVSWYQQTPGQGLQFLFEYFSETQRNKGNFPGRFSGRQFSNSRSEMNVSTLELGDSALYLCASSHPGLANEQFFGPGTRLTVL.

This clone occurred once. The CDR3 region is CSVAVNYGYTF. The CDR3 nucleotides read TGCAGCGTTGCGGTAAACTATGGCTACACCTTC. The chain is built from TRBV29-1 and TRBJ1-2; unclear D gene. The CDR3 is 11 amino acids. Germline V gene lookup returns CDR1 SQVTM and CDR2 ANQGSEA. Trimming cost V 4 bases and J 2 bases, with 5 bases left between them.

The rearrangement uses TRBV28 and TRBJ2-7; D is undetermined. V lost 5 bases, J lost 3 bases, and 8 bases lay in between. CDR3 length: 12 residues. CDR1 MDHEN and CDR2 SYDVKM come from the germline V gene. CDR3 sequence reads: CASSALDYEQYF. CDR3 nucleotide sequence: TGTGCCAGCAGTGCATTAGACTACGAGCAGTACTTC.

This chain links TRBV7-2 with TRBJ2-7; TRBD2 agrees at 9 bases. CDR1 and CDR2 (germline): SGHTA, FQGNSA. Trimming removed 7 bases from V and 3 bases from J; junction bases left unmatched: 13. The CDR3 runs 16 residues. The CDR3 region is CASTPGAGGRVYEQYF. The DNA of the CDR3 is TGTGCCAGCACCCCAGGGGCGGGAGGGAGGGTCTACGAGCAGTACTTC.

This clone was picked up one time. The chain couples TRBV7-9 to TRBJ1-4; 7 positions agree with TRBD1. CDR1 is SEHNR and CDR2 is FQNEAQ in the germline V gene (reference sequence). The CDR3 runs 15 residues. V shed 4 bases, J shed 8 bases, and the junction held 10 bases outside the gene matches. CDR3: CASSSTTGIREKLFF. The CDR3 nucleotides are TGTGCCAGCAGCTCCACGACAGGGATTCGCGAAAAACTGTTTTTT.

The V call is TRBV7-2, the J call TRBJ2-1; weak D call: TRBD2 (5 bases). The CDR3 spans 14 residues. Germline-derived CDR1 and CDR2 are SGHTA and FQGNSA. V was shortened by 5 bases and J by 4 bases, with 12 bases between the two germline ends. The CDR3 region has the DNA TGTGCCAGCAGCCCACCGGCGGGTTACAATGAGCAGTTCTTC. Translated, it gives CASSPPAGYNEQFF. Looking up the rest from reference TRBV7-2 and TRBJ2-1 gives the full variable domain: GAGVSQSPSNKVTEKGKDVELRCDPISGHTALYWYRQSLGQGLEFLIYFQGNSAPDKSGLPSDRFSAERTGGSVSTLTIQRTQQEDSAVYLCASSPPAGYNEQFFGPGTRLTVL.

The CDR3 bases are TGTGCCAGCAGTTCCCCACCCTCCGAGAGGGGGGGAGGCTACACCTTC. Protein sequence: CASSSPPSERGGGYTF. The chain employs TRBV6-5 and TRBJ1-2; D perhaps matches TRBD1 (6 bases). Germline V lookup: CDR1 MNHEY, CDR2 SVGAGI. The V end lost 4 bases, the J end lost 8 bases, and 23 bases lay between the germline ends. The CDR3 contains 16 residues.

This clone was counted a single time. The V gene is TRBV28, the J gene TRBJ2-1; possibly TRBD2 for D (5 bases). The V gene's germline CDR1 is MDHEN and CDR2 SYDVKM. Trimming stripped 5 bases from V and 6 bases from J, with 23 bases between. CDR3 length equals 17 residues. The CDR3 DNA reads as TGTGCCAGCAGTACCTTAGCGTTCGGGATTCCTGCCAATGAGCAGTTCTTC. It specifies CASSTLAFGIPANEQFF.

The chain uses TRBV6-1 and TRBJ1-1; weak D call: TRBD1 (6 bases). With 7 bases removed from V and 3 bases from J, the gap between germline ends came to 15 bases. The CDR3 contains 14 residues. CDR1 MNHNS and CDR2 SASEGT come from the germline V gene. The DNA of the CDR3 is TGTGCCAGCATCGGAACCACAGGGTACACTGAAGCTTTCTTT. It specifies CASIGTTGYTEAFF.